Below, 27 T cell receptor beta chains from the same sample are listed, as sequenced in a study of prognosis after radiotherapy for stage I lung cancer. Genomic DNA yielded TCR beta CDR3, amplified by two-round multiplex PCR. The first round of PCR was done with primers that matched each TRBV and TRBJ gene. MiXCR, run by TCRdb on the multiplex PCR reads, gives a single entry per CDR3 protein. The repertoire has roughly 25,000 distinct CDR3 sequences, approximately 29% of them found once; the top ten carry about 32%. The sequencing used PBMCs, collected before or after stereotactic body radiation therapy (not recorded which). The receptor source for this set is a donor aged 50 or older with non-small cell lung cancer.

This clonotype was seen many times. The chain employs TRBV28 and TRBJ1-1; D call uncertain. This CDR3 contains 12 residues. The V gene's germline CDR1 is MDHEN and CDR2 SYDVKM. V was cut by 4 bases and J by 8 bases, with 11 bases left in between. The CDR3 nucleotides are TGTGCCAGCAGTTATGGGCAGAGCGAAGCTTTCTTT. Its translation is CASSYGQSEAFF.

In this sample, this clonotype turned up many times. The J gene is TRBJ2-5, the V gene TRBV30; 8 bases are a match to TRBD2. V gave up 1 base and J gave up 5 bases; unmatched junction bases: 3. The CDR3 contains 13 residues. The germline gives CDR1 GTSNPN, CDR2 SVGIG (reference sequence). The CDR3 DNA reads as TGTGCCTGGAGTGGGACTAGCTGGGAGACCCAGTACTTC. Protein product: CAWSGTSWETQYF.

This clonotype was seen at least ten times. This CDR3 reads CASSHLGTGGSYEQYF. DNA of the CDR3: TGTGCCAGCAGCCACCTCGGGACAGGGGGTTCCTACGAGCAGTACTTC. The rearrangement links TRBV6-1 to TRBJ2-7, with TRBD1 identical over 11 bases. The V and J ends lost 6 bases and 1 base, in that order; junction bases with no gene match: 8. The CDR3 totals 16 residues. The germline gives CDR1 MNHNS, CDR2 SASEGT.

This clonotype has at least ten counts. The CDR3: CASSTGSTYEQYF. CDR3 DNA sequence: TGTGCCAGCAGTACAGGGTCCACCTACGAGCAGTACTTC. The rearrangement links TRBV28 to TRBJ2-7, with a possible D match to TRBD1 (6 bases). The CDR3 runs 13 residues. CDR1 is MDHEN, CDR2 SYDVKM, per germline. Trimming cost V 5 bases and J 2 bases, with 10 bases left between them.

The rearrangement links TRBV7-2 to TRBJ2-7; D may be TRBD2 (6 bases). This CDR3 is built from 16 residues. Looked up from germline, CDR1 is SGHTA and CDR2 is FQGNSA. The V end was cut by 4 bases, the J end by 3 bases, with 19 bases between. CDR3 region: CASSSRLGGPGYEQYF. In DNA, the CDR3 is TGTGCCAGCAGCTCCAGGCTGGGAGGACCCGGCTACGAGCAGTACTTC.

The chain uses TRBV5-1 and TRBJ1-2; 12 bases line up with TRBD1. Per the germline V gene, CDR1 is SGHRS and CDR2 is YFSETQ. This CDR3 comprises 14 residues. V shed 4 bases and J 7 bases; nucleotides not matched to a gene: 5. CDR3 nucleotide sequence: TGCGCCAGCAGCGGGACAGGGGGCACCGTTGGCTACACCTTC. Translated, it gives CASSGTGGTVGYTF.

This chain uses TRBV11-1 with TRBJ2-7, with no clear D. Deletions cut 6 bases from V and 2 bases from J, with 11 bases between. This CDR3 has 13 residues. Germline V gene lookup returns CDR1 SGHAT and CDR2 FQDESV (reference sequence). CDR3 DNA sequence: TGTGCCAGCAGAAAGACTGGCACCTACGAGCAGTACTTC. Protein: CASRKTGTYEQYF.

This clonotype was counted at least ten times. The rearrangement uses TRBV3-1 and TRBJ2-7, with a tentative D call TRBD1 (6 bases). CDR1 is LGHDT, CDR2 YNNKEL, per germline (reference sequence). The CDR3 is made up of 15 amino acids. V was shortened by 4 bases and J by 1 base, with 14 bases between the two germline ends. CDR3 sequence reads: CASSPPAQGSYEQYF. The CDR3 DNA reads as TGTGCCAGCAGCCCACCCGCACAGGGATCCTACGAGCAGTACTTC.

The chain links TRBV19 to TRBJ1-6; D is undetermined. The CDR3 runs 17 residues. V lost 3 bases and J 6 bases, leaving 18 bases between the germline ends. Germline V gene lookup returns CDR1 LNHDA and CDR2 SQIVND (reference sequence). The CDR3 sequence: CASSMRPQMVGNSPLHF. The CDR3 DNA reads TGTGCCAGTAGTATGCGACCTCAAATGGTGGGTAATTCACCCCTCCACTTT.

There are many counts of this clonotype. The chain recombines TRBV5-1 with TRBJ2-2, with D uncertain. The CDR3 is made up of 15 amino acids. Trimming pared 3 bases from V and 4 bases from J, leaving 13 bases between. Per germline, CDR1 SGHRS and CDR2 YFSETQ. The CDR3 sequence is CASSWSGPSTGELFF. For the CDR3, the DNA is TGCGCCAGCAGCTGGTCCGGGCCTTCCACCGGGGAGCTGTTTTTT.

The chain uses TRBV27 and TRBJ2-2, with 11 bases aligning to TRBD2. The CDR3 has 18 residues. The ends lost 4 bases at V and 8 bases at J; junction bases unmatched: 15. Germline V CDR1 and CDR2: MNHEY, SMNVEV (reference sequence). In DNA form, the CDR3 reads TGTGCCAGCAGTTCGCAGGCTAGCGGGGGGACCGGCACAGGGGAGCTGTTTTTT. This translates into CASSSQASGGTGTGELFF.

This clonotype was seen at least ten times. CDR3 protein: CAISEDWEGGYGYTF. The CDR3 nucleotides read TGTGCCATCAGTGAGGATTGGGAAGGCGGGTATGGCTACACCTTC. The chain couples TRBV10-3 to TRBJ1-2; D not resolved. Germline lookup yields CDR1 ENHRY and CDR2 SYGVKD. This CDR3 comprises 15 residues. The ends were cut back, 2 bases at V and 5 bases at J, with 15 bases in the middle.

This clonotype was detected many times. The chain links TRBV11-3 to TRBJ1-1; TRBD1 is a possible D gene (5 bases). The germline gives CDR1 SGHNT, CDR2 YENEEA. This CDR3 is 20 amino acids long. V lost 2 bases, J lost 0 bases, and 25 bases lay in between. The CDR3 is CASSLKEVDRQYPMNTEAFF. CDR3 sequence (DNA): TGTGCCAGCAGCTTAAAAGAAGTCGACAGACAGTACCCTATGAACACTGAAGCTTTCTTT.

The rearrangement joins TRBV6-2 or TRBV6-3 to TRBJ2-2; 7 positions agree with TRBD2. Unmatched junction bases numbered 9, after V lost 6 bases and J lost 8 bases. This CDR3 spans 14 amino acids. Germline CDR1 reads MNHEY; CDR2 reads SVGEGT. CDR3: CASRRAGLGGELFF. The CDR3, as DNA: TGTGCCAGCAGGCGAGCGGGGCTCGGAGGGGAGCTGTTTTTT.

On this clonotype: The junction and the germline gene differ at one end; a read error may be behind it. The chain joins TRBV28 to TRBJ1-1; D gene uncertain. CDR1 and CDR2 from the germline V gene are MDHEN and SYDVKM. There are 16 residues in the CDR3. The chain's CDR3 is CASSPLTAHGGTEAFF. The CDR3 bases are TGTGCCAGCAGTCCCCTTACCGCACACGGCGGCACTGAAGCCTTCTTT.

In the case of this clonotype: One base separates it from a far larger clone, so it is likely a read error. The V and J genes are TRBV6-4 and TRBJ2-3, with 12 bases matching TRBD1. The CDR3 is 17 amino acids. V was pared by 6 bases and J by 3 bases, with 10 bases of the junction left unmatched. The V gene's germline CDR1 is MRHNA and CDR2 SNTAGT. The CDR3 loop reads CASSIDGTGGGTDTQYF. The CDR3, as DNA: TGTGCCAGCAGCATAGATGGGACAGGGGGCGGTACAGATACGCAGTATTTT.

This clonotype was counted at least ten times. This CDR3 reads CSAPQKNTGELFF. The CDR3 region has the DNA TGCAGTGCTCCTCAAAAAAACACCGGGGAGCTGTTTTTT. V and J are TRBV20-1 and TRBJ2-2; D not resolved. This CDR3 has 13 amino acids. Germline V lookup: CDR1 DFQATT, CDR2 SNEGSKA (reference sequence). Trimming stripped 5 bases from V and 2 bases from J, with 9 bases between.

This clonotype was seen ten or more times. J is TRBJ1-1 and V is TRBV2; unclear D gene. The CDR3 extends over 14 amino acids. Between the trimmed V and J ends, which lost 10 bases and 2 bases, there was a span of 17 bases. Per the germline V gene, CDR1 is SNHLY and CDR2 is FYNNEI. Written as DNA, the CDR3 is TGTGCCATCAGGCCCGTCGGGGAAAACACTGAAGCTTTCTTT. Translation gives CAIRPVGENTEAFF.

This clonotype was seen at least ten times. The genes are TRBV28 and TRBJ2-7; TRBD2 matches at 7 bases. V dropped 5 bases and J dropped 3; count of bases not matched to a gene: 13. Germline lookup yields CDR1 MDHEN and CDR2 SYDVKM. This CDR3 region has 16 residues. CDR3 region: CASSGGTGGTNYEQYF. CDR3 nucleotides: TGTGCCAGCAGTGGGGGAACGGGGGGTACAAACTACGAGCAGTACTTC.

The chain combines TRBV6-2 or TRBV6-3 with TRBJ2-7; D is unclear. The CDR3 loop spans 15 amino acids. V shed 5 bases and J shed 7 bases, with 21 bases lying between them. Looked up from germline, CDR1 is MNHEY and CDR2 is SVGEGT. The CDR3 nucleotides read TGTGCCAGCAGTAGAACGGGTGACATGCCTAAGGAGCAGTACTTC. Its translation: CASSRTGDMPKEQYF.

In its sample, this clonotype was seen many times. V usage is TRBV27 and J usage is TRBJ2-7; D remains ambiguous. The CDR3 runs to 13 residues. With 5 bases removed from V and 4 bases from J, the gap between germline ends came to 12 bases. Germline CDR1 is MNHEY and CDR2 is SMNVEV (reference sequence). CDR3 nucleotides: TGTGCCAGCAGTCCATACCCCACGTACGAGCAGTACTTC. Its translation is CASSPYPTYEQYF.

This clonotype has just a few counts. A much more abundant neighbour one base away suggests this may be a read error. This sequence joins TRBV6-5 and TRBJ1-1, with TRBD1 matching over 9 bases. The length of the CDR3 is 15 residues. Germline V lookup: CDR1 MNHEY, CDR2 SVGAGI. V was pared by 2 bases and J by 6 bases, with 7 bases of the junction left unmatched. CDR3 amino acids: CASSYRTGVEAEAFF. For the CDR3, the DNA is TGTGCCAGCAGTTACAGGACAGGGGTAGAAGCTGAAGCTTTCTTT.

In this sample, this clonotype turned up many times. V usage is TRBV9 and J usage is TRBJ2-3, with D unresolved. V was shortened by 0 bases and J by 1 base, with 6 bases between the two germline ends. Germline values: CDR1 SGDLS, CDR2 YYNGEE. The CDR3 spans 14 residues. The CDR3 region is CASSVEQRTDTQYF. CDR3 sequence (DNA): TGTGCCAGCAGCGTAGAACAGCGCACAGATACGCAGTATTTT.

Worth noting for this clonotype: Sequence at one end of the junction differs from germline and may be a read error. The V gene is TRBV12-3 or TRBV12-4, the J gene TRBJ2-7; the D gene is possibly TRBD2 (5 bases). CDR3 length equals 13 residues. CDR3 DNA sequence: TGTGCCAGCAGTTCGAGACTCGACTACGAGCAATACTTC. Its protein is CASSSRLDYEQYF.

This clonotype has a count of ten or more. This chain uses TRBV5-8 with TRBJ1-2; 7 bases are a match to TRBD1. J was trimmed by 4 bases and V by 7 bases; bases with no gene match: 16. CDR1 SGHTS and CDR2 YDEGEE come from the germline V gene. CDR3 length: 16 residues. In nucleotides, the CDR3 is TGTGCCAGCCGCAGAACCGGGACAGATTTCATCTATGGCTACACCTTC. Translated, it gives CASRRTGTDFIYGYTF. The full variable domain, rest sourced from reference TRBV5-8 and TRBJ1-2, is EAGVTQSPTHLIKTRGQQATLRCSPISGHTSVYWYQQALGLGLQFLLWYDEGEERNRGNFPPRFSGRQFPNYSSELNVNALELEDSALYLCASRRTGTDFIYGYTFGSGTRLTVV.

Notes on this clonotype: A much larger clone lies a single base off, so this may be a read error. The chain combines TRBV19 with TRBJ2-5, with 11 bases fitting TRBD2. There are 15 residues in the CDR3. The junction had 12 bases not matched to a gene; V was cut back by 9 bases and J by 6 bases. Looked up from germline, CDR1 is LNHDA and CDR2 is SQIVND (reference sequence). CDR3 in amino acids: CASSISGGDGKTQYF. The CDR3 DNA is TGTGCCAGCTCAATTAGCGGGGGGGACGGGAAGACCCAGTACTTC.

This clonotype has at least ten counts. In DNA form, the CDR3 reads TGCGCCAGCAGCCCTACGACAGGGGATGGCTACACCTTC. Its protein is CASSPTTGDGYTF. The rearrangement uses TRBV5-1 and TRBJ1-2; TRBD1 aligns across 8 bases. CDR3 length equals 13 residues. Trimming cost V 4 bases and J 6 bases; bases outside gene matches: 5. CDR1 SGHRS and CDR2 YFSETQ come from the germline V gene.